In its sample, the clone carrying this TCR beta chain was seen many times. The data belong to a study of T-cell reconstitution after alpha-beta-depleted transplantation in children. The CDR3 runs to 14 residues. CDR1 is SGHRS, CDR2 YFSETQ, per germline. J gave up 2 bases and V 4 bases, and 6 bases lay outside the gene matches. Unique molecular identifiers were used to barcode this TCRbeta library. TCRdb used MiXCR to reprocess the PCR reads, holding one entry per CDR3 protein. Of around 200,000 distinct CDR3 sequences listed, about 6.8% are singletons. This TCR derives from a human donor who donated a stem cell graft to a child with Wiskott-Aldrich syndrome. The sample was PBMCs from the stem cell graft donor, taken from the stem cell graft. The rearrangement joins TRBV5-1 to TRBJ2-7; 7 bases are shared with TRBD1. CDR3 amino acids: CASSRQGEAYEQYF. The CDR3 DNA sequence: TGCGCCAGCAGCCGACAGGGTGAGGCCTACGAGCAGTACTTC.